The 30 T cell receptor beta chains presented below share a single source sample, sequenced in a study of T cell responses to AZD1222 COVID-19 vaccine. Generated by immunoSEQ multiplex PCR, the TCRdb table keeps only in-frame clones and is missing some. The profile shows 110,000 to 150,000 clones, approximately 90% of them singletons. Specimen: peripheral blood, collected on day 0 of AZD1222 vaccination. The receptors stem from an adult in good health.

The chain uses TRBV9 and TRBJ2-3; D unresolved. The CDR3 spans 14 residues. The germline V gene has CDR1 SGDLS and CDR2 YYNGEE. Between the trimmed V and J ends, which lost 6 bases and 0 bases, there was a span of 11 bases. CDR3 nucleotides: TGTGCCAGCACCAGTGCGTGGAGCACAGATACGCAGTATTTT. Its translation: CASTSAWSTDTQYF.

The rearrangement links TRBV6-2 or TRBV6-3 to TRBJ1-1, with TRBD1 as a possible D gene (6 bases). V shed 1 base and J shed 0 bases, with 18 bases lying between them. Germline values: CDR1 MNHEY, CDR2 SVGEGT. The CDR3 contains 18 residues. Written as DNA, the CDR3 is TGTGCCAGCAGTTACTTCTTAGGGGGGGGCATGGTGAACACTGAAGCTTTCTTT. Its protein is CASSYFLGGGMVNTEAFF.

This clone was recorded only once. The gene calls are TRBV12-5 and TRBJ1-1; D may be TRBD1 (5 bases). Trimming took off 1 base at V and 4 bases at J, with 7 bases between the two ends. The CDR3 has 13 residues. The V gene's germline CDR1 is LGHNT and CDR2 FRNRAP. The chain's CDR3 is CASGLDRSTEAFF. CDR3 nucleotides: TGTGCTAGTGGTTTGGACAGGTCCACTGAAGCTTTCTTT.

This chain links TRBV11-2 with TRBJ2-3, with 10 bases identical to TRBD1. Germline CDR1 reads SGHAT; CDR2 reads FQNNGV. The CDR3 extends over 15 amino acids. The trim removed 4 bases at V and 2 bases at J, leaving 3 bases unmatched. The CDR3 sequence: CASSWGQGSTDTQYF. The CDR3 bases are TGTGCCAGCAGCTGGGGACAGGGGTCCACAGATACGCAGTATTTT. Full variable domain (missing parts from reference TRBV11-2 and TRBJ2-3): EAGVAQSPRYKIIEKRQSVAFWCNPISGHATLYWYQQILGQGPKLLIQFQNNGVVDDSQLPKDRFSAERLKGVDSTLKIQPAKLEDSAVYLCASSWGQGSTDTQYFGPGTRLTVL.

The chain couples TRBV27 to TRBJ2-5; weak D call: TRBD1 (6 bases). This CDR3 spans 14 amino acids. Trimming cost V 1 base and J 9 bases, with 15 bases left between them. The germline V gene has CDR1 MNHEY and CDR2 SMNVEV (reference sequence). The CDR3 protein is CASSLLTATGPQYF. The CDR3, as DNA: TGTGCCAGCAGTTTATTGACAGCCACAGGGCCCCAGTACTTC.

The chain employs TRBV3-1 (or the pseudogene TRBV3-2) and TRBJ1-5; 10 positions match TRBD1. The junction had 3 bases not matched to a gene; V was cut back by 3 bases and J by 1 base. The CDR3 runs to 16 residues. Germline values: CDR1 LGHDT, CDR2 YNNKEL (reference sequence). DNA for the CDR3: TGTGCCAGCAGCCAGGGGGACAGGGGAAGCAATCAGCCCCAGCATTTT. Translation gives CASSQGDRGSNQPQHF.

This chain connects TRBV15 to TRBJ2-5; 8 nucleotides line up with TRBD2. With 0 bases clipped from V and 5 bases from J, the junction kept 8 bases outside the gene matches. The germline V gene has CDR1 LNHNV and CDR2 YYDKDF (reference sequence). The CDR3 is 16 residues long. Here the CDR3 DNA reads TGTGCCACCAGCAGAGATTTCCGCGGGGGGCAGGAGACCCAGTACTTC. Its translation: CATSRDFRGGQETQYF.

The rearrangement uses TRBV11-2 and TRBJ2-7; D is ambiguous. CDR1 and CDR2 (germline): SGHAT, FQNNGV. The CDR3 sequence is 14 residues long. Trimming cost V 1 base and J 5 bases, with 12 bases left between them. CDR3 in amino acids: CASSLAFGAHEQYF. DNA of the CDR3: TGTGCCAGCAGCTTAGCCTTTGGCGCGCACGAGCAGTACTTC. Using reference TRBV11-2 and TRBJ2-7 for the parts outside the CDR3, the full variable domain is EAGVAQSPRYKIIEKRQSVAFWCNPISGHATLYWYQQILGQGPKLLIQFQNNGVVDDSQLPKDRFSAERLKGVDSTLKIQPAKLEDSAVYLCASSLAFGAHEQYFGPGTRLTVT.

With regard to this clone: Additional DNA sequences in this sample encode the identical CDR3. This chain connects TRBV7-2 to TRBJ2-7, with D tentatively TRBD1 (5 bases). The CDR3 extends over 14 amino acids. Trimming shortened V by 3 bases and J by 4 bases, and 13 bases separated the two germline ends. Germline CDR1 and CDR2: SGHTA and FQGNSA. CDR3 protein: CASSFSGIVYEQYF. The CDR3 coding sequence is TGTGCCAGCAGCTTCTCAGGGATTGTTTACGAGCAGTACTTC.

The V call is TRBV9, the J call TRBJ2-2; D perhaps matches TRBD1 (5 bases). Deletions cut 4 bases from V and 5 bases from J, with 9 bases between. Per the germline V gene, CDR1 is SGDLS and CDR2 is YYNGEE. CDR3 length: 13 residues. The CDR3 DNA reads as TGTGCCAGCAGCCCGCGACAGACCGGGGAGCTGTTTTTT. Translating it yields CASSPRQTGELFF.

Concerning this clone: Other DNA variants within this sample encode the same CDR3. This chain joins TRBV5-4 and TRBJ2-1; D is unclear. Germline V gives CDR1 SGHNT, CDR2 YYREEE (reference sequence). The V gene lost 0 bases and the J gene lost 4 bases, with 5 bases spanning the gap. The CDR3 contains 13 residues. The CDR3 DNA follows: TGTGCCAGCAGCTTGGGCTCATACAATGAGCAGTTCTTC. Its protein is CASSLGSYNEQFF.

The V and J genes are TRBV11-2 and TRBJ2-3; 10 bases line up with TRBD2. There are 15 residues in the CDR3. V lost 4 bases and J lost 5; bases outside the gene matches: 6. CDR1 is SGHAT and CDR2 is FQNNGV in the germline V gene. CDR3 in amino acids: CASSSWRTSGDTQYF. In DNA form, the CDR3 reads TGTGCCAGCAGCTCCTGGAGGACTAGCGGAGATACGCAGTATTTT.

The chain is built from TRBV7-2 and TRBJ2-4; 8 nucleotides match TRBD1. Germline CDR1 and CDR2: SGHTA and FQGNSA. With 3 bases clipped from V and 0 bases from J, the junction kept 10 bases outside the gene matches. This CDR3 spans 18 amino acids. The CDR3: CASSFLGTGVIAKNIQYF. In DNA form, the CDR3 reads TGTGCCAGCAGCTTCCTCGGGACAGGAGTAATAGCCAAAAACATTCAGTACTTC. Looking up the rest from reference TRBV7-2 and TRBJ2-4 gives the full variable domain: GAGVSQSPSNKVTEKGKDVELRCDPISGHTALYWYRQSLGQGLEFLIYFQGNSAPDKSGLPSDRFSAERTGGSVSTLTIQRTQQEDSAVYLCASSFLGTGVIAKNIQYFGAGTRLSVL.

The chain has TRBV5-1 and TRBJ2-5; 8 bases align to TRBD2. The V and J ends lost 0 bases and 7 bases, in that order; junction bases with no gene match: 8. The germline V gene has CDR1 SGHRS and CDR2 YFSETQ. This CDR3 is built from 15 residues. The CDR3 DNA reads as TGCGCCAGCAGCTTGGCGGCTAGCGGGTTGGGGACCCAGTACTTC. As protein: CASSLAASGLGTQYF.

This chain uses TRBV3-1 (or the pseudogene TRBV3-2) with TRBJ1-5; D remains ambiguous. The germline V gene has CDR1 LGHDT and CDR2 YNNKEL (reference sequence). The CDR3 sequence is 14 residues long. Trimming cost V 2 bases and J 0 bases, with 5 bases left between them. For the CDR3, the DNA is TGTGCCAGCAGCCAAAAGGTTAGCAATCAGCCCCAGCATTTT. This gives the protein CASSQKVSNQPQHF.

The gene calls are TRBV5-6 and TRBJ2-1; D is unclear. CDR1 is SGHDT and CDR2 is YYEEEE in the germline V gene. The CDR3 has 11 residues. V lost 3 bases to trimming and J lost 8 bases, with 6 bases between them. The DNA of the CDR3 is TGTGCCAGCAGCTACCAAGATGAGCAGTTCTTC. As protein: CASSYQDEQFF.

This chain connects TRBV10-2 to TRBJ2-3; no definite D call. Germline assignment: CDR1 WSHSY and CDR2 SAAADI. CDR3 size: 11 residues. Trimming left V 2 bases short and J 4 bases short, with 1 base between. The CDR3 DNA is TGCGCCAGCAGTGAGCCAGATACGCAGTATTTT. This encodes CASSEPDTQYF.

A single count supports this clone. This chain uses TRBV19 with TRBJ2-1; TRBD1 or TRBD2 may be the D gene (5 bases each). This CDR3 has 13 amino acids. CDR1 is LNHDA, CDR2 SQIVND, per germline (reference sequence). V lost 6 bases and J 9 bases, leaving 15 bases between the germline ends. Written as DNA, the CDR3 is TGTGCCAGTAGCCTTCTCCGGGACGGTGAGCAGTTCTTC. It codes for CASSLLRDGEQFF.

The chain has TRBV10-2 and TRBJ2-7; no clear D gene. V gave up 5 bases and J gave up 2 bases, with 10 bases separating them. Germline assignment: CDR1 WSHSY and CDR2 SAAADI. The CDR3 spans 13 residues. This chain's CDR3 is CASSFPSAYEQYF. The DNA for the CDR3 is TGCGCCAGCAGTTTTCCGTCAGCCTACGAGCAGTACTTC.

The J gene is TRBJ1-6, the V gene TRBV30; D may be TRBD1 (6 bases). The germline V and J ends were trimmed by 4 bases and 14 bases, with 21 bases remaining between them. Germline V gene lookup returns CDR1 GTSNPN and CDR2 SVGIG (reference sequence). The CDR3 sequence is 14 residues long. The CDR3 sequence: CAWTKQGTLVALHF. The CDR3 DNA reads as TGTGCCTGGACCAAACAGGGAACCCTTGTGGCCCTCCACTTT.

The chain couples TRBV11-2 to TRBJ1-3; D gene ambiguous. V lost 2 bases and J lost 0, with 11 bases in between. Per germline, CDR1 SGHAT and CDR2 FQNNGV. This CDR3 comprises 16 residues. In nucleotides, the CDR3 is TGTGCCAGCAGCTTAACGACCGGGCTCTCTGGAAACACCATATATTTT. This translates into CASSLTTGLSGNTIYF.

The rearrangement joins TRBV19 to TRBJ1-1; D may be TRBD1 (6 bases). Germline values: CDR1 LNHDA, CDR2 SQIVND (reference sequence). This CDR3 has 13 residues. V lost 6 bases and J 4 bases, leaving 12 bases between the germline ends. The CDR3 sequence: CASRQGIGTEAFF. The DNA of the CDR3 is TGTGCCAGTAGACAGGGAATTGGCACTGAAGCTTTCTTT.

The rearrangement joins TRBV12-3 or TRBV12-4 to TRBJ1-1, with 8 nucleotides matching TRBD1. The J segment lost 8 bases and the V segment lost 6 bases, leaving 5 bases of the junction unmatched. This CDR3 has 12 residues. The CDR3 is CASRTGANEAFF. The CDR3 nucleotides read TGTGCCAGCAGGACAGGGGCGAACGAAGCTTTCTTT.

The V gene is TRBV19, the J gene TRBJ1-2; D remains unclear. V dropped 4 bases and J dropped 0 bases, with 9 bases sitting between them. Per the germline V gene, CDR1 is LNHDA and CDR2 is SQIVND (reference sequence). There are 14 residues in the CDR3. The CDR3 loop is CASSRGSSNYGYTF. The CDR3 DNA sequence: TGTGCCAGTAGTAGAGGCAGTTCTAACTATGGCTACACCTTC.

This clone occurred once. The chain uses TRBV6-1 and TRBJ1-5, with D perhaps TRBD1 (5 bases). V lost 0 bases and J lost 7, with 19 bases in between. The CDR3 consists of 17 residues. Germline V gene data show CDR1 as MNHNS and CDR2 as SASEGT. The CDR3 bases are TGTGCCAGCAGTGAAGCGTCTGGGTCAGGGTTAGGACAGCCCCAGCATTTT. Translating it yields CASSEASGSGLGQPQHF.

The rearrangement links TRBV19 to TRBJ2-7; 14 bases fit TRBD2. There are 16 residues in the CDR3. The germline CDR1 and CDR2 sequences are LNHDA and SQIVND (reference sequence). The J segment lost 3 bases and the V segment lost 5 bases, leaving 6 bases of the junction unmatched. The CDR3: CASSLRGLAGVYEQYF. DNA of the CDR3: TGTGCCAGTAGTCTTAGGGGACTAGCGGGGGTCTACGAGCAGTACTTC.

The gene calls are TRBV15 and TRBJ2-7, with no clear D. This CDR3 contains 11 residues. V was cut by 3 bases and J by 5 bases, with 5 bases left in between. CDR1 is LNHNV, CDR2 YYDKDF, per germline (reference sequence). The CDR3 DNA sequence: TGTGCCACCAGCAGCCAGGACGAGCAGTACTTC. Protein product: CATSSQDEQYF. The full variable domain, with the rest looked up from reference TRBV15 and TRBJ2-7, is DAMVIQNPRYQVTQFGKPVTLSCSQTLNHNVMYWYQQKSSQAPKLLFHYYDKDFNNEADTPDNFQSRRPNTSFCFLDIRSPGLGDTAMYLCATSSQDEQYFGPGTRLTVT.

The CDR3 DNA sequence: TGCGCCAGCAGCTTGTCCTCGGGGCCGACCCGTGGGACCCAGTACTTC. As protein: CASSLSSGPTRGTQYF. The chain combines TRBV5-1 with TRBJ2-5; TRBD1 or TRBD2 may be the D gene (5 bases each). Trimming cost V 1 base and J 7 bases, with 20 bases left between them. Germline CDR1 and CDR2: SGHRS and YFSETQ. The CDR3 runs 16 residues.

The chain couples TRBV10-3 to TRBJ2-5; 14 nucleotides match TRBD2. Per germline, CDR1 ENHRY and CDR2 SYGVKD. Germline trimming cut 10 bases from V and 5 bases from J; bases unmatched to any gene: 6. The CDR3 is made up of 14 amino acids. In DNA form, the CDR3 reads TGTGCCACCGGGACTAGCGGGAGCGGCGAGACCCAGTACTTC. Amino acids: CATGTSGSGETQYF.

This clone was seen a few times. The CDR3 here is CSAYIGEQYF. The DNA for the CDR3 is TGCAGTGCTTATATTGGCGAGCAGTACTTC. The genes are TRBV20-1 and TRBJ2-7; unclear D gene. From germline, CDR1 is DFQATT and CDR2 SNEGSKA (reference sequence). Trimming left V 5 bases short and J 6 bases short, with 8 bases between. CDR3 size: 10 residues.